A selection of T cell receptor beta chains follows, all from one sample in a study of T-cell reconstitution after alpha-beta-depleted transplantation in children. TCRdb analysed the PCR reads with MiXCR anew, one entry per CDR3 protein. The sample lists 450,000 to 700,000 distinct CDR3 sequences, 27% seen once, with 36% in the top ten. Sequencing was performed on PBMCs, taken before TCRalphabeta/CD19-depleted stem cell transplant. The origin of the receptors is a boy in the first two years of life with Wiskott-Aldrich syndrome, due to receive a stem cell transplant. Both conserved end residues are part of each CDR3. The D gene is left open where the match is weak. The size of a clone is reported for some rows only, either as once, few or many, or as a class for expanded clones.

j_gene | abundance | d_gene | v_gene | CDR3aa | CDR3nt
TRBJ2-3 | NA | NA | TRBV9 | CASSGGLTTDTQYF | TGTGCCAGCAGCGGCGGACTCACCACAGATACGCAGTATTTT
TRBJ2-5 | few | NA | TRBV15 | CATSRDLGIQETQYF | TGTGCCACCAGCAGAGATCTGGGGATACAAGAGACCCAGTACTTC
TRBJ2-5 | NA | TRBD2 | TRBV20-1 | CSASGRPGETQYF | TGCAGTGCTAGCGGGAGGCCTGGCGAGACCCAGTACTTC
TRBJ1-1 | NA | NA | TRBV12-3/TRBV12-4 | CASSGRINTEAFF | TGTGCCAGCTCTGGACGGATAAACACTGAAGCTTTCTTT
TRBJ1-3 | NA | NA | TRBV5-1 | CASSCSAGSGNTIYF | TGCGCCAGCAGCTGCTCTGCGGGCTCTGGAAACACCATATATTTT
TRBJ2-1 | few | TRBD2 | TRBV4-2 | CASSQEGGDSYNEQFF | TGTGCCAGCAGCCAAGAGGGGGGGGACTCCTACAATGAGCAGTTCTTC
TRBJ2-1 | NA | TRBD2 | TRBV29-1 | CSVRLAGDEQFF | TGCAGCGTTCGTCTAGCGGGAGATGAGCAGTTCTTC
TRBJ2-7 | NA | NA | TRBV5-1 | CASSFGPRYEQYF | TGCGCCAGCAGCTTTGGCCCCAGGTACGAGCAGTACTTC
TRBJ2-5 | NA | TRBD2 | TRBV25-1 | CASSVVAGVQETQYF | TGTGCCAGCAGTGTGGTAGCGGGGGTCCAAGAGACCCAGTACTTC
TRBJ2-1 | many | NA | TRBV5-1 | CASSFLAGSSYNEQFF | TGCGCCAGCAGCTTTTTGGCGGGCAGCTCCTACAATGAGCAGTTCTTC
TRBJ2-1 | few | NA | TRBV5-1 | CASSLGPLQGEHGEQFF | TGCGCCAGCAGCTTGGGGCCTTTACAAGGGGAGCATGGTGAGCAGTTCTTC
TRBJ2-1 | NA | NA | TRBV27 | CASSPRSGSRHEQFF | TGTGCCAGCAGCCCTCGGAGCGGGTCACGGCATGAGCAGTTCTTC
TRBJ1-2 | NA | NA | TRBV3-1 | CASSQARGRGYTF | TGTGCCAGCAGCCAAGCAAGGGGACGGGGCTACACCTTC
TRBJ2-3 | few | NA | TRBV20-1 | CSARVGARDTQYF | TGCAGTGCTAGAGTTGGGGCCCGAGATACGCAGTATTTT
TRBJ2-7 | NA | TRBD2 | TRBV30 | CAWGRDDFYEQYF | TGTGCCTGGGGGAGGGACGATTTCTACGAGCAGTACTTC
TRBJ2-1 | NA | TRBD2 | TRBV5-1 | CASSLAWTGTSGRDNEQFF | TGCGCCAGCAGCTTGGCCTGGACCGGGACTAGCGGGAGGGACAATGAGCAGTTCTTC
TRBJ2-1 | few | NA | TRBV12-3/TRBV12-4 | CASRPTPRTIHNEQFF | TGTGCCAGCAGACCCACCCCCAGGACTATCCACAATGAGCAGTTCTTC
TRBJ2-7 | NA | TRBD2 | TRBV11-2 | CASSSRLAGTSYEQYF | TGTGCCAGCAGCTCCAGACTAGCGGGGACTTCCTACGAGCAGTACTTC
TRBJ2-7 | few | NA | TRBV5-1 | CASSLGQPNYEQYF | TGCGCCAGCAGCTTGGGGCAGCCTAACTACGAGCAGTACTTC
TRBJ2-7 | NA | NA | TRBV12-3/TRBV12-4 | CASSREAEQYF | TGTGCCAGCAGCAGGGAAGCCGAGCAGTACTTC
TRBJ2-7 | NA | NA | TRBV4-2 | CASSQEGFYEQYF | TGTGCCAGCAGCCAAGAAGGCTTCTACGAGCAGTACTTC
TRBJ2-2 | NA | TRBD1 | TRBV7-9 | CASVPGTGNTGELFF | TGTGCCAGCGTCCCCGGGACAGGGAACACCGGGGAGCTGTTTTTT
TRBJ1-5 | NA | NA | TRBV20-1 | CSAAGPSNQPQHF | TGCAGTGCTGCGGGCCCTAGCAATCAGCCCCAGCATTTT
TRBJ2-2 | NA | NA | TRBV5-1 | CASSLSIREKELFF | TGCGCGAGCAGCTTGAGTATCAGGGAGAAGGAGCTGTTTTTT
TRBJ2-1 | few | TRBD2 | TRBV7-2 | CASSGLAGVWEQFF | TGTGCCAGCAGCGGACTAGCGGGAGTCTGGGAGCAGTTCTTC
TRBJ1-5 | NA | NA | TRBV5-5 | CASSLDPKVYQPQHF | TGTGCCAGCAGCTTGGACCCAAAGGTTTATCAGCCCCAGCATTTT
TRBJ1-1 | few | NA | TRBV5-1 | CASSPLRAGMNTEAFF | TGCGCCAGCAGCCCGCTCAGGGCCGGAATGAACACTGAAGCTTTCTTT
TRBJ2-3 | NA | NA | TRBV9 | CASSVMGQPNTDTQYF | TGTGCCAGCAGCGTAATGGGGCAACCCAACACAGATACGCAGTATTTT
TRBJ2-2 | many | NA | TRBV5-1 | CASSSTGELFF | TGCGCCAGCAGCTCCACCGGGGAGCTGTTTTTT
TRBJ2-7 | few | TRBD1 | TRBV10-3 | CAISWDSYEQYF | TGTGCCATCAGTTGGGACAGCTACGAGCAGTACTTC
TRBJ2-5 | few | TRBD1 | TRBV19 | CASQQGQGKETQYF | TGTGCCAGTCAGCAGGGACAGGGAAAAGAGACCCAGTACTTC
TRBJ2-3 | NA | NA | TRBV4-2 | CASSQEVGEHTDTQYF | TGTGCCAGCAGCCAAGAAGTCGGTGAACACACAGATACGCAGTATTTT
TRBJ2-1 | NA | TRBD2 | TRBV10-3 | CAISDLGGGSYNEQFF | TGTGCCATCAGTGACTTGGGGGGGGGCTCCTACAATGAGCAGTTCTTC
TRBJ2-2 | NA | NA | TRBV24-1 | CATSDPFGELFF | TGTGCCACCAGTGATCCCTTCGGGGAGCTGTTTTTT
TRBJ2-5 | few | TRBD2 | TRBV7-2 | CASRTGTTQETQYF | TGTGCCAGCAGAACCGGGACTACCCAAGAGACCCAGTACTTC
TRBJ2-7 | few | NA | TRBV27 | CASKRGSGYEQYF | TGTGCCAGCAAGAGAGGGAGCGGCTACGAGCAGTACTTC
TRBJ2-2 | few | NA | TRBV5-1 | CASSLTTGNTGELFF | TGCGCCAGCAGCTTAACGACAGGGAACACCGGGGAGCTGTTTTTT
TRBJ1-2 | NA | TRBD1 | TRBV12-3/TRBV12-4 | CASTAAGGVGYTF | TGTGCCAGCACAGCTGCAGGGGGCGTTGGCTACACCTTC
TRBJ1-1 | NA | TRBD1 | TRBV5-1 | CASSLGRTGVGKNTEAFF | TGCGCCAGCAGCTTGGGTCGGACAGGGGTAGGGAAGAACACTGAAGCTTTCTTT
TRBJ2-3 | NA | TRBD2 | TRBV7-9 | CASQLAGVSDTQYF | TGTGCCAGCCAGCTAGCGGGAGTTTCTGATACGCAGTATTTT
TRBJ2-1 | NA | NA | TRBV29-1 | CSVKRVAYNEQFF | TGCAGCGTTAAGAGGGTTGCCTACAATGAGCAGTTCTTC
TRBJ2-7 | NA | NA | TRBV21-1 | CASITGKRGGEQYF | TGTGCCAGCATTACAGGCAAACGGGGCGGCGAGCAGTACTTC
TRBJ2-2 | few | TRBD2 | TRBV7-6 | CASSLGPSGIMSGELFF | TGTGCCAGCAGCTTAGGGCCTAGCGGGATAATGTCCGGGGAGCTGTTTTTT
TRBJ1-4 | NA | NA | TRBV18 | CASSPVAGARRDEKLFF | TGTGCCAGCTCACCAGTTGCTGGGGCTAGGAGGGATGAAAAACTGTTTTTT
TRBJ2-1 | few | TRBD2 | TRBV4-2 | CASSRDSGSGMYEQFF | TGTGCCAGCAGCCGGGATAGCGGGAGCGGTATGTATGAGCAGTTCTTC
TRBJ1-1 | few | TRBD1 | TRBV5-1 | CASSSRNRTGGQLNTEAFF | TGCGCCAGCAGCTCCCGCAACCGGACAGGGGGACAATTGAACACTGAAGCTTTCTTT
TRBJ2-1 | once | NA | TRBV20-1 | CSASLLAYYNEQFF | TGCAGTGCTAGTTTACTAGCTTATTACAATGAGCAGTTCTTC
TRBJ2-3 | NA | NA | TRBV14 | CASSQARFTDTQYF | TGTGCCAGCAGCCAGGCTAGATTCACAGATACGCAGTATTTT
TRBJ2-4 | NA | NA | TRBV12-3/TRBV12-4 | CASSPRWAKNIQYF | TGTGCCAGCAGCCCTAGGTGGGCCAAAAACATTCAGTACTTC
TRBJ1-1 | NA | NA | TRBV9 | CASSVVEGAEAFF | TGTGCCAGCAGCGTAGTGGAGGGGGCTGAAGCTTTCTTT
TRBJ2-5 | few | NA | TRBV12-3/TRBV12-4 | CASSFDSGRFQTQYF | TGTGCCAGCAGTTTCGACAGCGGACGGTTTCAGACCCAGTACTTC
TRBJ2-1 | NA | NA | TRBV10-3 | CAISEEYPGLPEQFF | TGTGCCATCAGTGAAGAATATCCGGGACTTCCTGAGCAGTTCTTC
TRBJ1-1 | few | TRBD1 | TRBV4-2 | CASSQAHGQGGTEAFF | TGTGCCAGCAGCCAAGCCCATGGACAGGGGGGGACTGAAGCTTTCTTT
TRBJ1-2 | NA | NA | TRBV30 | CAWNEPTPRVGYTF | TGTGCCTGGAATGAACCGACGCCCAGGGTTGGCTACACCTTC
TRBJ1-2 | NA | NA | TRBV6-1 | CASSERRTNYGYTF | TGTGCCAGCAGTGAAAGACGTACTAACTATGGCTACACCTTC